Listed below are T cell receptor beta chains from one sample, sequenced in a study of cytomegalovirus exposure and HLA in healthy donors. Sequencing used immunoSEQ multiplex PCR; TCRdb keeps in-frame clones, though not all of them. The repertoire holds roughly 120,000 clones, with about four fifths as singletons. Specimen: PBMCs. All receptors come from a woman aged 55-69 years in good health and CMV-seropositive. Both conserved end residues are part of each CDR3. A D gene is named only where the DNA matches it firmly. Rows may omit the clone size; those that give it use once, few, many or a size class.

abundance: -; j_gene: TRBJ1-1; d_gene: -; v_gene: TRBV28; CDR3aa: CASRILEGEAFF; CDR3nt: TGTGCCAGCAGGATTCTGGAGGGTGAAGCTTTCTTT
abundance: many; j_gene: TRBJ2-5; d_gene: TRBD2; v_gene: TRBV5-6; CDR3aa: CASSLAGGRKTQYF; CDR3nt: TGTGCCAGCAGCTTGGCCGGGGGGAGAAAGACCCAGTACTTC
abundance: -; j_gene: TRBJ2-7; d_gene: -; v_gene: TRBV18; CDR3aa: CASSPPNRPGNYEQYF; CDR3nt: TGTGCCAGCTCACCACCTAATAGGCCAGGCAACTACGAGCAGTACTTC
abundance: -; j_gene: TRBJ1-2; d_gene: -; v_gene: TRBV6-1; CDR3aa: CASSSYEDNYGYTF; CDR3nt: TGTGCCAGCAGTTCGTATGAGGATAACTATGGCTACACCTTC
abundance: -; j_gene: TRBJ2-7; d_gene: TRBD2; v_gene: TRBV19; CDR3aa: CASSHRASGSINEQYF; CDR3nt: TGTGCCAGTAGCCATCGGGCTAGCGGGAGTATCAACGAGCAGTACTTC
abundance: -; j_gene: TRBJ1-1; d_gene: -; v_gene: TRBV30; CDR3aa: CAWSTGWVITFF; CDR3nt: TGTGCCTGGAGCACAGGGTGGGTAATTACTTTCTTT
abundance: -; j_gene: TRBJ2-1; d_gene: TRBD2; v_gene: TRBV5-1; CDR3aa: CASSLRLAGGSRHNEQFF; CDR3nt: TGCGCCAGCAGCTTGAGGCTAGCGGGAGGGTCTAGGCACAATGAGCAGTTCTTC
abundance: once; j_gene: TRBJ1-1; d_gene: -; v_gene: TRBV27; CDR3aa: CASSLIGFGDLRTGAFF; CDR3nt: TGTGCCAGCAGTTTAATTGGTTTCGGTGATCTCCGAACGGGGGCTTTCTTT
abundance: -; j_gene: TRBJ2-1; d_gene: -; v_gene: TRBV7-2; CDR3aa: CASSSTVLVVRQFF; CDR3nt: TGTGCCAGCAGCTCAACAGTGCTGGTGGTTAGGCAGTTCTTC
abundance: -; j_gene: TRBJ1-1; d_gene: -; v_gene: TRBV28; CDR3aa: CASRYRDTEAFF; CDR3nt: TGTGCCAGCAGATACAGGGACACTGAAGCTTTCTTT
abundance: -; j_gene: TRBJ1-1; d_gene: TRBD1; v_gene: TRBV7-2; CDR3aa: CASSFGQANTEAFF; CDR3nt: TGTGCCAGCAGCTTCGGACAGGCGAACACTGAAGCTTTCTTT
abundance: -; j_gene: TRBJ2-1; d_gene: TRBD2; v_gene: TRBV10-3; CDR3aa: CAIKAGGHIGDEQFF; CDR3nt: TGTGCCATCAAGGCGGGAGGGCACATCGGGGATGAGCAGTTCTTC
abundance: -; j_gene: TRBJ1-1; d_gene: -; v_gene: TRBV27; CDR3aa: CASSVSGVGTEAFF; CDR3nt: TGTGCCAGCAGTGTTTCGGGAGTCGGCACTGAAGCTTTCTTT
abundance: -; j_gene: TRBJ1-2; d_gene: -; v_gene: TRBV28; CDR3aa: CASIPNGGINYGYTF; CDR3nt: TGTGCCAGCATCCCTAATGGGGGGATTAACTATGGCTACACCTTC
abundance: -; j_gene: TRBJ2-7; d_gene: -; v_gene: TRBV29-1; CDR3aa: CSGRQDSEQYF; CDR3nt: TGCAGCGGACGACAGGACTCCGAGCAGTACTTC
abundance: -; j_gene: TRBJ2-7; d_gene: TRBD1; v_gene: TRBV15; CDR3aa: CATSRVTGTGSNEQYF; CDR3nt: TGTGCCACCAGCAGGGTTACCGGGACAGGGTCGAACGAGCAGTACTTC
abundance: -; j_gene: TRBJ2-7; d_gene: TRBD2; v_gene: TRBV9; CDR3aa: CASSPRLAGGEQYF; CDR3nt: TGTGCCAGCAGCCCCCGCTTAGCGGGGGGAGAGCAGTACTTC
abundance: -; j_gene: TRBJ1-2; d_gene: -; v_gene: TRBV21-1; CDR3aa: CASQQGLHGYTF; CDR3nt: TGTGCCAGCCAACAGGGGCTGCATGGCTACACCTTC
abundance: -; j_gene: TRBJ1-1; d_gene: TRBD1; v_gene: TRBV6-6; CDR3aa: CASSNRPGQGNTEAFF; CDR3nt: TGTGCCAGCAGCAACCGACCGGGACAGGGGAACACTGAAGCTTTCTTT
abundance: -; j_gene: TRBJ1-2; d_gene: -; v_gene: TRBV6-6; CDR3aa: CASRTQGRAYGYTF; CDR3nt: TGTGCCAGCAGAACGCAGGGGAGGGCATATGGCTACACCTTC
abundance: -; j_gene: TRBJ2-2; d_gene: TRBD1; v_gene: TRBV9; CDR3aa: CASSVGGRGQNWVTGELFF; CDR3nt: TGTGCCAGCAGCGTCGGCGGCAGGGGGCAAAATTGGGTCACCGGGGAGCTGTTTTTT
abundance: -; j_gene: TRBJ2-4; d_gene: -; v_gene: TRBV5-3; CDR3aa: CARSLLVPGQNIQYF; CDR3nt: TGTGCCAGAAGCTTGTTAGTTCCAGGCCAAAACATTCAGTACTTC
abundance: once; j_gene: TRBJ1-4; d_gene: -; v_gene: TRBV6-1; CDR3aa: CASSERGFNEKLFF; CDR3nt: TGTGCCAGCAGTGAAAGGGGCTTTAATGAAAAACTGTTTTTT
abundance: -; j_gene: TRBJ1-2; d_gene: -; v_gene: TRBV4-1; CDR3aa: CASSQDTTPGYGYTF; CDR3nt: TGCGCCAGCAGCCAAGACACAACCCCAGGCTATGGCTACACCTTC
abundance: -; j_gene: TRBJ1-2; d_gene: TRBD1; v_gene: TRBV4-3; CDR3aa: CASSPDRGSIGLAYGYTF; CDR3nt: TGCGCCAGCAGCCCGGACAGGGGATCTATAGGGCTTGCCTATGGCTACACCTTC
abundance: -; j_gene: TRBJ2-7; d_gene: -; v_gene: TRBV15; CDR3aa: CATSRDPGQLYEQYF; CDR3nt: TGTGCCACCAGCAGAGATCCCGGACAGCTCTACGAGCAGTACTTC
abundance: once; j_gene: TRBJ2-7; d_gene: TRBD1; v_gene: TRBV18; CDR3aa: CASSRPGQGARPEQYF; CDR3nt: TGTGCCAGCTCAAGGCCCGGACAGGGGGCGCGTCCCGAGCAGTACTTC
abundance: -; j_gene: TRBJ2-7; d_gene: -; v_gene: TRBV7-3; CDR3aa: CASSLNSNSYEQYF; CDR3nt: TGTGCCAGCAGCTTAAACAGTAACTCCTACGAGCAGTACTTC
abundance: -; j_gene: TRBJ2-2; d_gene: -; v_gene: TRBV18; CDR3aa: CASSPGGLTGELFF; CDR3nt: TGTGCCAGCTCACCAGGGGGCCTCACCGGGGAGCTGTTTTTT
abundance: -; j_gene: TRBJ1-2; d_gene: TRBD1; v_gene: TRBV7-8; CDR3aa: CASSQRTGAGYTF; CDR3nt: TGTGCCAGCAGCCAAAGGACAGGGGCCGGCTACACCTTC
abundance: -; j_gene: TRBJ1-2; d_gene: TRBD1; v_gene: TRBV4-3; CDR3aa: CASSQRGRGGDGYTF; CDR3nt: TGCGCCAGCAGCCAACGAGGGAGAGGGGGCGATGGCTACACCTTC
abundance: -; j_gene: TRBJ1-5; d_gene: -; v_gene: TRBV7-9; CDR3aa: CASSSPAGGQHF; CDR3nt: TGTGCCAGCAGCTCCCCGGCCGGCGGCCAGCATTTT
abundance: -; j_gene: TRBJ1-5; d_gene: -; v_gene: TRBV21-1; CDR3aa: CASSKTGVSGNQPQHF; CDR3nt: TGTGCCAGCAGCAAGACAGGGGTCAGCGGCAATCAGCCCCAGCATTTT
abundance: -; j_gene: TRBJ1-3; d_gene: TRBD1; v_gene: TRBV5-4; CDR3aa: CASSLPGQPSGTIYF; CDR3nt: TGTGCCAGCAGCCTACCGGGACAGCCTTCAGGCACCATATATTTT
abundance: few; j_gene: TRBJ1-5; d_gene: -; v_gene: TRBV18; CDR3aa: CASSSMGGRGNQPQHF; CDR3nt: TGTGCCAGCTCATCGATGGGGGGTAGGGGCAATCAGCCCCAGCATTTT
abundance: -; j_gene: TRBJ2-3; d_gene: -; v_gene: TRBV7-3; CDR3aa: CASRFQGTDTQYF; CDR3nt: TGTGCCAGCCGGTTTCAGGGGACAGATACGCAGTATTTT
abundance: once; j_gene: TRBJ2-2; d_gene: -; v_gene: TRBV7-6; CDR3aa: CASSLVTNTWRNTGELFF; CDR3nt: TGTGCCAGCAGCTTAGTAACCAACACCTGGAGGAACACCGGGGAGCTGTTTTTT
abundance: -; j_gene: TRBJ1-3; d_gene: TRBD1; v_gene: TRBV15; CDR3aa: CATSARDRGAFWGNTIYF; CDR3nt: TGTGCCACCAGCGCCCGGGACAGGGGAGCCTTCTGGGGAAACACCATATATTTT
abundance: -; j_gene: TRBJ2-7; d_gene: TRBD2; v_gene: TRBV6-5; CDR3aa: CASSSLTSGRGEQYF; CDR3nt: TGTGCCAGCAGTTCCCTGACTAGCGGGAGGGGCGAGCAGTACTTC
abundance: few; j_gene: TRBJ2-7; d_gene: TRBD1; v_gene: TRBV9; CDR3aa: CASSRGQSGSYEQYF; CDR3nt: TGTGCCAGCAGCCGGGGACAGTCCGGCTCCTACGAGCAGTACTTC
abundance: -; j_gene: TRBJ2-7; d_gene: -; v_gene: TRBV7-9; CDR3aa: CASSSWGLNYEQYF; CDR3nt: TGTGCCAGCAGTTCTTGGGGACTGAACTACGAGCAGTACTTC
abundance: -; j_gene: TRBJ1-1; d_gene: -; v_gene: TRBV9; CDR3aa: CASSVRTVNTEAFF; CDR3nt: TGTGCCAGCAGCGTTAGGACAGTGAACACTGAAGCTTTCTTT
abundance: few; j_gene: TRBJ2-5; d_gene: TRBD1; v_gene: TRBV9; CDR3aa: CASSTGVGETQYF; CDR3nt: TGTGCCAGCAGCACAGGGGTGGGAGAGACCCAGTACTTC